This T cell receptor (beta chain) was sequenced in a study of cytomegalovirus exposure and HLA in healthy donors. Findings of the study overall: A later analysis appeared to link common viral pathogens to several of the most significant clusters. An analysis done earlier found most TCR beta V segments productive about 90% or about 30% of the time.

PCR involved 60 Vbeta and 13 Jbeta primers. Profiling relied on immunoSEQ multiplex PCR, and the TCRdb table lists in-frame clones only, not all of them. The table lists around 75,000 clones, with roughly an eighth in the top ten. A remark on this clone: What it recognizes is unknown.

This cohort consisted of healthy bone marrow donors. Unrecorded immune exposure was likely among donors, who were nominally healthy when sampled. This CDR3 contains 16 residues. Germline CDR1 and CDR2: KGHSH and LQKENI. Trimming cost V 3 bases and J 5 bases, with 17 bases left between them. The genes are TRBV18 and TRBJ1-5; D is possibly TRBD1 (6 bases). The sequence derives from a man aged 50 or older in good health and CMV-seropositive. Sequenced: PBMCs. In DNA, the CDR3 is TGTGCCAGCTCACCGGTGGGGGCCGGGGGGTATCAGCCCCAGCATTTT. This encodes CASSPVGAGGYQPQHF.